This record looks at one T cell receptor beta chain sequence and its context. Its antigen is currently unknown. Measured with immunoSEQ multiplex PCR; TCRdb has only the in-frame clones, and not every one. This sample has 70,000 to 85,000 clones, with roughly four fifths found just once. Germline V gene data show CDR1 as SGHAT and CDR2 as FQNNGV. The CDR3 is 15 residues long. V trimming: 8 bases; J trimming: 9 bases; junction bases outside the gene matches: 9. These data come from a study of T cell responses to AZD1222 COVID-19 vaccine. Study-level results: White British people made up most donors, females outnumbered males, and clonal diversity was possibly underestimated.

Sample: peripheral blood, taken 28 days after the second AZD1222 dose. The V call is TRBV11-2, the J call TRBJ2-1, with 14 nucleotides matching TRBD2. This sequence originates from an adult who received the AZD1222 COVID-19 vaccine. For the CDR3, the DNA is TGTGCCAGCTTTCAGGGACTAGCGGGAGTGGGTGAGCAGTTCTTC. Its protein product is CASFQGLAGVGEQFF.